This TCR beta chain stems from a study of blood T cell repertoires in COVID-19. Study at large: The origin of the acute and convalescent COVID-19 samples was the United States, Italy and Spain.

TCRdb keeps only in-frame clones here, not all; method: immunoSEQ multiplex PCR. The profile shows 250,000 or so clones, more than 80% of them singletons. Sequencing was carried out using peripheral blood. The clonotype was recovered from a woman aged 30 to 39 with active or convalescent COVID-19.

The CDR3 protein is CASSLAVSSGNTIYF. For the CDR3, the DNA is TGCGCCAGCAGCTTGGCCGTTAGCTCTGGAAACACCATATATTTT. This rearrangement joins TRBV5-1 to TRBJ1-3; no definite D call. The CDR3 has 15 amino acids. V shed 0 bases and J shed 0 bases, with 7 bases lying between them. Germline loops: CDR1 SGHRS, CDR2 YFSETQ. The variable domain in full, completed from reference TRBV5-1 and TRBJ1-3, reads KAGVTQTPRYLIKTRGQQVTLSCSPISGHRSVSWYQQTPGQGLQFLFEYFSETQRNKGNFPGRFSGRQFSNSRSEMNVSTLELGDSALYLCASSLAVSSGNTIYFGEGSWLTVV.